This T cell receptor (beta chain) appears in the sequencing data of a study of identical twins. Details on this clonotype: The antigen is unknown. One base away lies a much larger clone, so this may be a sequencing read error.

One entry per CDR3 protein results from TCRdb running MiXCR on the 5' RACE reads. The data contain more than 1.5 million distinct CDR3 sequences, about 32% of them singletons. General study results and limits: When twins shared out-of-frame alpha sequences, those sequences had excess low generation probability. Whereas memory repertoires showed no such difference, abundant cord blood beta clonotypes carried fewer insertions.

The germline V gene encodes CDR1 SGDLS and CDR2 YYNGEE. This CDR3 is built from 11 residues. This sequence was found in a newborn girl in good health. The gene calls are TRBV9 and TRBJ2-5; D gene unclear. The sequenced sample consisted of cord blood. The CDR3 region has the DNA TGTGCCAGCAGCGTAGACGAGACCCAGAACTTC. It codes for CASSVDETQNF.